The 7 T cell receptor beta chains in this list originate from one sample, sequenced in a study of OX40 agonist ivuxolimab in advanced cancers. Method: immunoSEQ multiplex PCR; TCRdb's copy keeps in-frame clones and lacks some. Here the sample spans roughly 67,000 clones, approximately 89% being singletons. The sequences come from CD4+ or CD8+ T cells sorted from blood, collected in a trial of the OX40 agonist ivuxolimab. The receptor set was obtained from an adult with an advanced solid tumor such as melanoma, head and neck, liver or kidney cancer.

J is TRBJ2-3 and V is TRBV5-1; D is possibly TRBD2 (6 bases). The CDR3 extends over 14 amino acids. Germline V gene lookup returns CDR1 SGHRS and CDR2 YFSETQ. Trimming took off 4 bases at V and 0 bases at J, with 9 bases between the two ends. CDR3 residues: CASSPGGSTDTQYF. DNA for the CDR3: TGCGCCAGCAGCCCCGGGGGTAGCACAGATACGCAGTATTTT.

The chain carries TRBV18 and TRBJ1-5; 7 nucleotides match TRBD1. The germline V gene has CDR1 KGHSH and CDR2 LQKENI. J lost 6 bases, V lost 4 bases, and 9 bases had no gene match. The CDR3 length is 15 residues. This CDR3 is CASSRGQAQGQPQHF. CDR3 nucleotide sequence: TGTGCCAGCTCACGCGGACAGGCCCAGGGTCAGCCCCAGCATTTT.

The J gene is TRBJ2-2, the V gene TRBV11-3, with TRBD1 identical over 9 bases. CDR1 and CDR2 (germline): SGHNT, YENEEA. V shed 5 bases, J shed 4 bases, and the junction held 5 bases outside the gene matches. The CDR3 sequence is 15 residues long. The CDR3 sequence is CASSLGQGTTGELFF. DNA for the CDR3: TGTGCCAGCAGCCTGGGACAGGGTACCACCGGGGAGCTGTTTTTT.

This sequence joins TRBV5-1 and TRBJ2-5; D perhaps matches TRBD1 (6 bases). The CDR3 runs 16 residues. The germline CDR1 and CDR2 sequences are SGHRS and YFSETQ. V lost 4 bases and J lost 1, with 17 bases in between. CDR3 nucleotide sequence: TGCGCCAGCAGCCCAGGACTTAAAGGGGGCCAAGAGACCCAGTACTTC. It specifies CASSPGLKGGQETQYF. Complete variable domain (other parts from reference TRBV5-1 and TRBJ2-5): KAGVTQTPRYLIKTRGQQVTLSCSPISGHRSVSWYQQTPGQGLQFLFEYFSETQRNKGNFPGRFSGRQFSNSRSEMNVSTLELGDSALYLCASSPGLKGGQETQYFGPGTRLLVL.

The chain carries TRBV14 and TRBJ1-3; D gene uncertain. V lost 5 bases and J lost 0, with 14 bases in between. CDR1 is SGHDN, CDR2 FVKESK, per germline. The CDR3 has 16 residues. The DNA of the CDR3 is TGTGCCAGCAGCTTGAGGCATGGAGGCTCTGGAAACACCATATATTTT. Amino acid sequence: CASSLRHGGSGNTIYF.

This clone came up once. The chain combines TRBV5-1 with TRBJ2-7, with no clear D. CDR3 length: 13 amino acids. The germline V gene has CDR1 SGHRS and CDR2 YFSETQ. Trimming stripped 0 bases from V and 0 bases from J, with 4 bases between. This CDR3 reads CASSLEDSYEQYF. The DNA of the CDR3 is TGCGCCAGCAGCTTGGAGGACTCCTACGAGCAGTACTTC.

The chain employs TRBV30 and TRBJ1-2, with D unresolved. Trimming cost V 2 bases and J 0 bases, with 13 bases left between them. This CDR3 contains 15 residues. Germline values: CDR1 GTSNPN, CDR2 SVGIG (reference sequence). The CDR3 nucleotides read TGTGCCTGGAGTCTCCCCGGTGGTGCTAACTATGGCTACACCTTC. Protein product: CAWSLPGGANYGYTF.